Presented here are 6 T cell receptor beta chains from one specimen sequenced in a study of CD8 T cells in ankylosing spondylitis. Each CDR3 protein is one row after TCRdb ran MiXCR on the 5' RACE reads. Here the sample spans approximately 340,000 distinct CDR3 sequences, 14% to 15% being singletons. The sample taken for sequencing was blood, either unsorted or a sorted T cell fraction (not recorded which). These receptors all come from a male donor with ankylosing spondylitis or in good health (not recorded which).

This clonotype was recorded many times. This sequence joins TRBV20-1 and TRBJ2-2; TRBD2 aligns across 8 bases. The CDR3 spans 15 residues. The germline CDR1 and CDR2 sequences are DFQATT and SNEGSKA (reference sequence). After removal of 1 base from V and 7 bases from J, the junction contained 8 bases not matched to a gene. CDR3 sequence (DNA): TGCAGTGCTAGAGCGGGGGGCGGGGGGAACGGGGAGCTGTTTTTT. Translating it yields CSARAGGGGNGELFF.

This clonotype has a handful of counts. V and J are TRBV10-3 and TRBJ2-5, with D perhaps TRBD2 (6 bases). V was clipped by 0 bases and J by 3 bases, with 8 bases between them. The CDR3 extends over 14 amino acids. Germline values: CDR1 ENHRY, CDR2 SYGVKD. CDR3: CAISESGGEETQYF. In DNA, the CDR3 is TGTGCCATCAGTGAGTCTGGCGGGGAAGAGACCCAGTACTTC.

In this sample, this clonotype turned up many times. The chain uses TRBV6-5 and TRBJ2-2, with a possible D match to TRBD1 (6 bases). V dropped 2 bases and J dropped 3 bases, with 13 bases sitting between them. The CDR3 length is 16 residues. Germline V lookup: CDR1 MNHEY, CDR2 SVGAGI. Written as DNA, the CDR3 is TGTGCCAGCAGTTACAAGGGGGTACTCTACACCGGGGAGCTGTTTTTT. Its translation: CASSYKGVLYTGELFF.

V and J are TRBV10-2 and TRBJ1-1; the D is unclear. V lost 8 bases to trimming and J lost 4 bases, with 20 bases between them. The CDR3 loop spans 15 amino acids. CDR1 is WSHSY and CDR2 is SAAADI in the germline V gene. The CDR3 DNA is TGCGCCAGCTCGGCAGTACCCGGGCAAGGCACTGAAGCTTTCTTT. Translating gives CASSAVPGQGTEAFF.

The rearrangement links TRBV5-1 to TRBJ1-1; 10 nucleotides agree with TRBD1. The germline gives CDR1 SGHRS, CDR2 YFSETQ. V shed 4 bases, J shed 2 bases, and the junction held 2 bases outside the gene matches. This CDR3 comprises 14 residues. The CDR3 DNA is TGCGCCAGCAGCATGACAGGGGGCAACACTGAAGCTTTCTTT. It encodes CASSMTGGNTEAFF.

This clonotype was detected only a few times. This chain uses TRBV20-1 with TRBJ2-5; 9 bases map to TRBD2. This CDR3 region has 14 residues. Germline V gene sequence: CDR1 DFQATT, CDR2 SNEGSKA (reference sequence). After removal of 6 bases from V and 5 bases from J, the junction contained 10 bases not matched to a gene. The CDR3 DNA is TGCAGTGCAGATTTAGCGGGGGCCCGGGAGACCCAGTACTTC. Translation gives CSADLAGARETQYF.